This T cell receptor beta chain was identified during a study of shared clonotypes between healthy human individuals. Sequencing was performed with immunoSEQ multiplex PCR; in TCRdb, only in-frame clones are kept and a portion is missing. This sample yields about 960,000 clones, of which approximately 80% are seen a single time; 1.5% belongs to the top ten. Sequencing input: memory CD4+ T cells sorted from blood. Subset described: CD45RA-negative fraction. The sequence came from a man aged 18 to 35 in good health.

CDR3 protein: CASSLAATAQETQYF. The CDR3 DNA reads as TGTGCCAGCAGCTTAGCTGCCACAGCTCAAGAGACCCAGTACTTC. This chain connects TRBV7-9 to TRBJ2-5; D gene uncertain. The CDR3 has 15 amino acids. Trimming pared 0 bases from V and 2 bases from J, leaving 10 bases between. Germline-derived CDR1 and CDR2 are SEHNR and FQNEAQ (reference sequence).